This entry lists 22 T cell receptor beta chains sequenced from one sample in a study of graft-versus-host responses after intestinal transplantation. Sequencing was performed with immunoSEQ multiplex PCR; in TCRdb, only in-frame clones are kept and a portion is missing. Of 10,000 or so clones in the sample, 90% to 95% were seen once. The sample here was bone marrow, taken roughly 540 days after intestinal transplantation. These receptors were collected from a human patient who received an intestinal transplant, so some T cells may come from the graft donor.

V gene TRBV27 combines with J gene TRBJ1-2, with TRBD1 identical over 8 bases. J was trimmed by 7 bases and V by 1 base; bases with no gene match: 14. CDR1 and CDR2 (germline): MNHEY, SMNVEV (reference sequence). The CDR3 extends over 17 amino acids. In DNA, the CDR3 is TGTGCCAGCAGTTTATGGGGGGCAGGGGGCGCCCGAGGTGGCTACACCTTC. Encoded protein: CASSLWGAGGARGGYTF.

In this sample, this clone turned up a few times. The chain is built from TRBV15 and TRBJ2-7; 8 bases are shared with TRBD1. CDR1 is LNHNV and CDR2 is YYDKDF in the germline V gene (reference sequence). V shed 0 bases and J 3 bases; nucleotides not matched to a gene: 4. The CDR3 totals 15 residues. The CDR3 sequence: CATSRDRTGNYEQYF. In nucleotides, the CDR3 is TGTGCCACCAGCAGAGATCGGACAGGGAACTACGAGCAGTACTTC.

Only one count was recorded for this clone. The V and J genes are TRBV28 and TRBJ2-7; 11 bases fit TRBD1. The V and J ends lost 3 bases and 4 bases, in that order; junction bases with no gene match: 5. The CDR3 loop spans 15 amino acids. Germline assignment: CDR1 MDHEN and CDR2 SYDVKM. As DNA, the CDR3 is TGTGCCAGCAGTTTTTGGACAGGGGGCGGTTACGAGCAGTACTTC. It specifies CASSFWTGGGYEQYF.

The chain couples TRBV19 to TRBJ2-7, with D uncertain. V was clipped by 5 bases and J by 1 base, with 12 bases between them. The CDR3 is 14 residues long. The V gene's germline CDR1 is LNHDA and CDR2 SQIVND (reference sequence). The CDR3 DNA reads TGTGCCAGTAGTCCCCCTTCAGATTCCTACGAGCAGTACTTC. This encodes CASSPPSDSYEQYF.

V usage is TRBV29-1 and J usage is TRBJ2-7; 9 bases are a match to TRBD1. CDR3 length: 16 residues. Per germline, CDR1 SQVTM and CDR2 ANQGSEA. Trimming at V came to 6 bases and at J to 2 bases, leaving 14 bases not matched to a gene. This CDR3 reads CSVRSRDREKPYEQYF. The CDR3 DNA reads TGCAGCGTCCGGTCCCGGGACAGGGAAAAACCCTACGAGCAGTACTTC.

The J gene is TRBJ2-1, the V gene TRBV6-6; 8 bases align to TRBD2. J gave up 4 bases and V 5 bases, and 4 bases lay outside the gene matches. The CDR3 is 14 amino acids. Germline CDR1 and CDR2: MNHNY and SVGAGI (reference sequence). CDR3 nucleotide sequence: TGTGCCAGCAGTCTACTAGCGGCGTACAATGAGCAGTTCTTC. Translated, it gives CASSLLAAYNEQFF.

The sample holds a few counts of this clone. The V call is TRBV28, the J call TRBJ2-2; TRBD2 agrees at 11 bases. After removal of 6 bases from V and 7 bases from J, the junction contained 10 bases not matched to a gene. The CDR3 sequence is 16 residues long. The V gene's germline CDR1 is MDHEN and CDR2 SYDVKM. The CDR3 protein is CASSFTSGRRVGELFF. The CDR3 nucleotides read TGTGCCAGCAGCTTTACTAGCGGGAGAAGGGTCGGGGAGCTGTTTTTT.

The chain employs TRBV19 and TRBJ2-1; D possibly corresponds to TRBD2 (6 bases). Germline V gene sequence: CDR1 LNHDA, CDR2 SQIVND (reference sequence). Trimming took 4 bases from V and 0 from J, leaving 10 bases between them. This CDR3 contains 15 residues. This chain's CDR3 is CASSTDGSSYNEQFF. The CDR3 DNA follows: TGTGCCAGTAGTACGGACGGGAGCTCCTACAATGAGCAGTTCTTC.

For the CDR3, the DNA is TGTGCCAGCAGTGAATTGGACTACGAGCAGTACTTC. Its translation is CASSELDYEQYF. The chain uses TRBV6-1 and TRBJ2-7; no clear D gene. Germline values: CDR1 MNHNS, CDR2 SASEGT. With 2 bases removed from V and 3 bases from J, the gap between germline ends came to 5 bases. The CDR3 length is 12 residues.

The sample holds one count of this clone. The chain recombines TRBV11-2 with TRBJ2-1; 10 nucleotides agree with TRBD2. This CDR3 contains 18 residues. J gave up 5 bases and V 1 base, and 11 bases lay outside the gene matches. CDR1 SGHAT and CDR2 FQNNGV come from the germline V gene. The CDR3 DNA reads TGTGCCAGCAGCTTAGTGTTCGGTCCTAGCGGGAGAAACAATGAGCAGTTCTTC. Its protein is CASSLVFGPSGRNNEQFF.

This chain connects TRBV11-3 to TRBJ2-3; 8 bases are shared with TRBD2. This CDR3 is 14 amino acids long. With 4 bases clipped from V and 6 bases from J, the junction kept 6 bases outside the gene matches. Germline V gene sequence: CDR1 SGHNT, CDR2 YENEEA. The CDR3: CASSSSGLDDTQYF. CDR3 nucleotide sequence: TGTGCCAGCAGCTCCTCGGGACTAGATGATACGCAGTATTTT. The full variable domain, rest sourced from reference TRBV11-3 and TRBJ2-3, is EAGVVQSPRYKIIEKKQPVAFWCNPISGHNTLYWYLQNLGQGPELLIRYENEEAVDDSQLPKDRFSAERLKGVDSTLKIQPAELGDSAVYLCASSSSGLDDTQYFGPGTRLTVL.

J is TRBJ1-1 and V is TRBV6-5; a weak D match, TRBD1 (5 bases). The V gene's germline CDR1 is MNHEY and CDR2 SVGAGI. CDR3 length equals 13 residues. V lost 0 bases and J 4 bases, leaving 6 bases between the germline ends. The CDR3 reads CASSYSGGTEAFF. The CDR3 DNA sequence: TGTGCCAGCAGTTACTCGGGGGGCACTGAAGCTTTCTTT.

V usage is TRBV6-9 and J usage is TRBJ1-1; the D is unclear. The CDR3 is 12 amino acids. Germline CDR1 and CDR2: MNHGY and SVAAGI. Trimming stripped 10 bases from V and 1 base from J, with 10 bases between. The CDR3 is CATLEGNTEAFF. CDR3 coding DNA: TGTGCCACTCTCGAGGGGAACACTGAAGCTTTCTTT.

V gene TRBV9 combines with J gene TRBJ1-1; D is uncertain. The CDR3 is made up of 13 amino acids. Per the germline V gene, CDR1 is SGDLS and CDR2 is YYNGEE. Trimming shortened V by 5 bases and J by 1 base, and 9 bases separated the two germline ends. This CDR3 reads CASSRRQNTEAFF. In DNA form, the CDR3 reads TGTGCCAGCAGTCGAAGACAGAACACTGAAGCTTTCTTT.

The chain links TRBV7-9 to TRBJ1-1, with unresolved D. Germline V lookup: CDR1 SEHNR, CDR2 FQNEAQ (reference sequence). Trimming took off 3 bases at V and 1 base at J, with 12 bases between the two ends. This CDR3 comprises 15 residues. In nucleotides, the CDR3 is TGTGCCAGCAGCTTGCCGTGGAAGGAGAACACTGAAGCTTTCTTT. Amino acids: CASSLPWKENTEAFF.

The V and J genes are TRBV5-1 and TRBJ2-2; D ambiguous. Germline CDR1 is SGHRS and CDR2 is YFSETQ. This CDR3 region has 15 residues. The germline V and J ends were trimmed by 3 bases and 3 bases, with 12 bases remaining between them. The CDR3 spells CASSSLKQDTGELFF. The CDR3 bases are TGCGCCAGCAGCTCCCTTAAGCAGGACACCGGGGAGCTGTTTTTT.

This clone showed up just once. It is unclear where the CDR3 begins or ends on the DNA, so no DNA is shown, and the CDR3 is as TCRdb lists it. The same CDR3 arises from other DNA sequences in this sample as well. The CDR3 region is CASSKWGRGALFYGYTF. The chain combines TRBV21-1 with TRBJ1-2. TRBV21-1 represents a pseudogene. The CDR3 sequence runs 17 residues, both termini included.

This clone was seen once. The chain combines TRBV10-3 with TRBJ1-2, with TRBD1 matching over 9 bases. Trimming at V came to 3 bases and at J to 8 bases, leaving 7 bases not matched to a gene. Germline-derived CDR1 and CDR2 are ENHRY and SYGVKD. This CDR3 has 14 residues. The CDR3, as DNA: TGTGCCATCAGTGATCCCGACAGGGGGGCCGGCTACACCTTC. Its translation is CAISDPDRGAGYTF.

The genes are TRBV5-6 and TRBJ2-1; TRBD2 matches at 10 bases. Unmatched junction bases numbered 7, after V lost 4 bases and J lost 0 bases. This CDR3 spans 17 amino acids. CDR1 SGHDT and CDR2 YYEEEE come from the germline V gene. The CDR3 here is CASSLDVAGGSYNEQFF. CDR3 DNA: TGTGCCAGCAGCCTGGACGTAGCGGGGGGCTCCTACAATGAGCAGTTCTTC.

The V call is TRBV7-9, the J call TRBJ2-1, with 8 bases identical to TRBD1. The CDR3 contains 15 residues. Looked up from germline, CDR1 is SEHNR and CDR2 is FQNEAQ (reference sequence). V shed 1 base, J shed 4 bases, and the junction held 3 bases outside the gene matches. The CDR3 here is CASSLGTGRYNEQFF. CDR3 DNA sequence: TGTGCCAGCAGCTTAGGGACAGGGCGATACAATGAGCAGTTCTTC.

The chain employs TRBV6-5 and TRBJ2-7, with 8 bases lining up with TRBD2. The trim removed 6 bases at V and 1 base at J, leaving 8 bases unmatched. The CDR3 has 15 residues. The germline CDR1 and CDR2 sequences are MNHEY and SVGAGI. For the CDR3, the DNA is TGTGCCAGCAGGGTAACTAGCGGTGGATCCTACGAGCAGTACTTC. As protein: CASRVTSGGSYEQYF.

The V and J genes are TRBV6-1 and TRBJ1-4; D call uncertain. The CDR3 totals 16 residues. CDR1 is MNHNS, CDR2 SASEGT, per germline. Trimming cost V 2 bases and J 3 bases, with 13 bases left between them. The CDR3: CASSEFAQRPNEKLFF. The CDR3, as DNA: TGTGCCAGCAGTGAATTTGCCCAGCGACCTAATGAAAAACTGTTTTTT.